These T cell receptor beta chains were read from a single sample in a study of cytomegalovirus exposure and HLA in healthy donors. Profiled with immunoSEQ multiplex PCR; TCRdb holds only in-frame clones, not every one. Among about 150,000 clones, roughly 80% were seen once, and the ten largest hold roughly 2.9%. The sequenced sample was PBMCs. These receptors were collected from a woman younger than 45 in good health and CMV-seronegative. Each CDR3 is given with its conserved first and last residue. The order of the fields is D gene, clone size, V gene, CDR3 length, J gene, CDR3 DNA, CDR3 protein. D genes are given only for firm matches. Only part of the rows carry a size: once, few, many, or a class if the clone is expanded.

d_call: -; clone_size: -; v_call: TRBV2; cdr3_length: 15; j_call: TRBJ2-7; cdr3_nt: TGTGCCAGCAGTGAACCCCCGGGACTGAGCTACGAGCAGTACTTC; cdr3_aa: CASSEPPGLSYEQYF
d_call: TRBD2; clone_size: -; v_call: TRBV30; cdr3_length: 14; j_call: TRBJ2-7; cdr3_nt: TGTGCCTGGAACTCGGGACTACCACCCTACGAGCAGTACTTC; cdr3_aa: CAWNSGLPPYEQYF
d_call: TRBD1; clone_size: -; v_call: TRBV2; cdr3_length: 16; j_call: TRBJ1-4; cdr3_nt: TGTGCCAACGGGAGGCGGACAGGGACTTTTAATGAAAAACTGTTTTTT; cdr3_aa: CANGRRTGTFNEKLFF
d_call: -; clone_size: -; v_call: TRBV5-1; cdr3_length: 14; j_call: TRBJ1-4; cdr3_nt: TGCGCCAGCAGCTTCCAGGGCACTAATGAAAAACTGTTTTTT; cdr3_aa: CASSFQGTNEKLFF
d_call: -; clone_size: -; v_call: TRBV9; cdr3_length: 17; j_call: TRBJ2-3; cdr3_nt: TGTGCCAGCAGCGTAGGATTAAGCGGCCGTAGCACAGATACGCAGTATTTT; cdr3_aa: CASSVGLSGRSTDTQYF
d_call: TRBD1; clone_size: -; v_call: TRBV7-3; cdr3_length: 15; j_call: TRBJ1-1; cdr3_nt: TGTGCCAGCAGCCCAAAGGGACAGGCCAACACTGAAGCTTTCTTT; cdr3_aa: CASSPKGQANTEAFF
d_call: TRBD1; clone_size: -; v_call: TRBV13; cdr3_length: 14; j_call: TRBJ1-2; cdr3_nt: TGTGCCAGCAGCTATCCGACAGGGGGCTATGGCTACACCTTC; cdr3_aa: CASSYPTGGYGYTF
d_call: TRBD1; clone_size: -; v_call: TRBV2; cdr3_length: 15; j_call: TRBJ2-7; cdr3_nt: TGTGCCAGCGGACCGGGACAGGGCCCTATGGGCGAGCAGTACTTC; cdr3_aa: CASGPGQGPMGEQYF
d_call: TRBD2; clone_size: -; v_call: TRBV6-1; cdr3_length: 15; j_call: TRBJ2-7; cdr3_nt: TGTGCCAGCAGTGAGGGGTCTAGCGGGAGCCACGAGCAGTACTTC; cdr3_aa: CASSEGSSGSHEQYF
d_call: -; clone_size: -; v_call: TRBV19; cdr3_length: 14; j_call: TRBJ1-5; cdr3_nt: TGTGCCAGTACGGATGCGGTGAATAATCAGCCCCAGCATTTT; cdr3_aa: CASTDAVNNQPQHF
d_call: TRBD1; clone_size: once; v_call: TRBV4-3; cdr3_length: 17; j_call: TRBJ2-1; cdr3_nt: TGCGCCAGCAGCGCAGGGACTTACAGGGGGCTAAGGAATGAGCAGTTCTTC; cdr3_aa: CASSAGTYRGLRNEQFF
d_call: TRBD1; clone_size: -; v_call: TRBV18; cdr3_length: 14; j_call: TRBJ1-6; cdr3_nt: TGTGCCAGCTCACCATACCAGGGGGATTCACCCCTCCACTTT; cdr3_aa: CASSPYQGDSPLHF
d_call: TRBD1; clone_size: -; v_call: TRBV6-5; cdr3_length: 13; j_call: TRBJ1-2; cdr3_nt: TGTGCCAGCAGTTACCAGACAGGGGATGGCTACACCTTC; cdr3_aa: CASSYQTGDGYTF
d_call: -; clone_size: -; v_call: TRBV2; cdr3_length: 13; j_call: TRBJ1-5; cdr3_nt: TGTGCCAGCAGTACAGGTAACAATCAGCCCCAGCATTTT; cdr3_aa: CASSTGNNQPQHF
d_call: -; clone_size: -; v_call: TRBV6-6; cdr3_length: 12; j_call: TRBJ2-1; cdr3_nt: TGTGCCAGCAGTTACTTGCGGGGCGAGCAGTTCTTC; cdr3_aa: CASSYLRGEQFF
d_call: TRBD1; clone_size: -; v_call: TRBV4-3; cdr3_length: 16; j_call: TRBJ1-2; cdr3_nt: TGCGCCAGCAGCCAAGACGGGACAGGGAGCCCCTATGGCTACACCTTC; cdr3_aa: CASSQDGTGSPYGYTF
d_call: -; clone_size: -; v_call: TRBV7-2; cdr3_length: 13; j_call: TRBJ2-3; cdr3_nt: TGTGCCAGCAGCTCCACAGAACAGAATACGCAGTATTTT; cdr3_aa: CASSSTEQNTQYF
d_call: TRBD1; clone_size: few; v_call: TRBV25-1; cdr3_length: 15; j_call: TRBJ1-6; cdr3_nt: TGTGCCAGCAGTGCCGGACAGGGGGATAATTCACCCCTCCACTTT; cdr3_aa: CASSAGQGDNSPLHF
d_call: TRBD1; clone_size: -; v_call: TRBV6-5; cdr3_length: 15; j_call: TRBJ2-7; cdr3_nt: TGTGCCAGCAGAGACCGGGACAGGGCCTCCTACGAGCAGTACTTC; cdr3_aa: CASRDRDRASYEQYF
d_call: TRBD1; clone_size: -; v_call: TRBV5-1; cdr3_length: 16; j_call: TRBJ2-7; cdr3_nt: TGCGCCAGCACTTCTGGGACAGACAATTATTTCTACGAGCAGTACTTC; cdr3_aa: CASTSGTDNYFYEQYF
d_call: TRBD1; clone_size: -; v_call: TRBV28; cdr3_length: 14; j_call: TRBJ1-3; cdr3_nt: TGTGCCAGCAGAGGGACAGGGAGCGGAAACACCATATATTTT; cdr3_aa: CASRGTGSGNTIYF
d_call: TRBD1; clone_size: once; v_call: TRBV28; cdr3_length: 15; j_call: TRBJ2-3; cdr3_nt: TGTGCCAGCAGTTTGAGGGACAGGTTAACAGATACGCAGTATTTT; cdr3_aa: CASSLRDRLTDTQYF
d_call: TRBD1; clone_size: -; v_call: TRBV29-1; cdr3_length: 15; j_call: TRBJ1-4; cdr3_nt: TGCAGCGTCATGACGGGACAGGGGGGCGGTGAAAAACTGTTTTTT; cdr3_aa: CSVMTGQGGGEKLFF